One and the same sample provided the 24 T cell receptor beta chains below, sequenced in a study of control samples from healthy donors and cancer patients. Assay: immunoSEQ multiplex PCR; the TCRdb copy retains only in-frame clones and omits some. The data show over 150,000 clones, with around 94% seen just once and 1.3% to 1.5% held by the top ten. The sequenced sample consisted of blood. These receptors were collected from a woman between 18 and 30 years old in good health.

CDR3 protein: CASSISAGHGYTF. CDR3 DNA: TGTGCCAGTAGTATTAGCGCAGGGCATGGCTACACCTTC. This chain links TRBV19 with TRBJ1-2, with D possibly being TRBD1 (5 bases). The germline CDR1 and CDR2 sequences are LNHDA and SQIVND (reference sequence). There are 13 residues in the CDR3. The V end was cut by 3 bases, the J end by 6 bases, with 11 bases between.

The J gene is TRBJ1-2, the V gene TRBV6-1; D gene unclear. Germline CDR1 MNHNS, CDR2 SASEGT. V gave up 3 bases and J gave up 0 bases, with 8 bases separating them. The CDR3 extends over 14 amino acids. The CDR3 region is CASSEGLANYGYTF. DNA of the CDR3: TGTGCCAGCAGTGAGGGTCTAGCTAACTATGGCTACACCTTC.

The chain joins TRBV4-1 to TRBJ2-3; 11 bases align to TRBD2. V lost 5 bases and J lost 5; bases outside the gene matches: 3. Germline assignment: CDR1 MGHRA and CDR2 YSYEKL. The CDR3 runs to 14 residues. The DNA of the CDR3 is TGCGCCAGCAGCTGGCTAGCGGGGGGAGATACGCAGTATTTT. Its protein is CASSWLAGGDTQYF.

This chain links TRBV29-1 with TRBJ2-3, with D hard to call. Trimming left V 6 bases short and J 2 bases short, with 15 bases between. This CDR3 region has 14 residues. Germline CDR1 reads SQVTM; CDR2 reads ANQGSEA. CDR3 protein: CSVGRRRLTDTQYF. The CDR3 DNA reads as TGCAGCGTGGGCCGACGGCGACTCACAGATACGCAGTATTTT.

This chain links TRBV27 with TRBJ2-5, with 7 bases fitting TRBD1. Per the germline V gene, CDR1 is MNHEY and CDR2 is SMNVEV (reference sequence). V shed 5 bases and J 5 bases; nucleotides not matched to a gene: 11. This CDR3 region has 15 residues. In nucleotides, the CDR3 is TGTGCCAGCAGTCAGGACAGGCTCAGAGGGGAGACCCAGTACTTC. It encodes CASSQDRLRGETQYF.

The chain combines TRBV25-1 with TRBJ1-3; unclear D gene. Germline CDR1 MGHDK, CDR2 SYGVNS. The V and J ends lost 1 base and 3 bases respectively, with 1 base between them. This CDR3 has 12 amino acids. The CDR3 reads CASSEFGNTIYF. CDR3 DNA: TGTGCCAGCAGTGAATTTGGAAACACCATATATTTT. Looking up the rest from reference TRBV25-1 and TRBJ1-3 gives the full variable domain: EADIYQTPRYLVIGTGKKITLECSQTMGHDKMYWYQQDPGMELHLIHYSYGVNSTEKGDLSSESTVSRIRTEHFPLTLESARPSHTSQYLCASSEFGNTIYFGEGSWLTVV.

The V call is TRBV19, the J call TRBJ1-6; the D is unclear. V was trimmed by 5 bases and J by 5 bases, leaving 10 bases between them. Germline CDR1 is LNHDA and CDR2 is SQIVND (reference sequence). The CDR3 is 14 amino acids. The CDR3, as DNA: TGTGCCAGTAGTGGAGATTATAATAATTCACCCCTCCACTTT. This codes for CASSGDYNNSPLHF.

Here the CDR3 DNA reads TGCGCCAGCAAGGGACAGGGAAATGAAAAACTGTTTTTT. This translates into CASKGQGNEKLFF. The V and J genes are TRBV5-1 and TRBJ1-4; 9 bases line up with TRBD1. Germline trimming cut 6 bases from V and 5 bases from J; bases unmatched to any gene: 2. This CDR3 is built from 13 residues. Germline CDR1 and CDR2: SGHRS and YFSETQ.

The V gene is TRBV4-1, the J gene TRBJ2-7; D might be TRBD1 (6 bases). V was shortened by 0 bases and J by 4 bases, with 16 bases between the two germline ends. Germline lookup yields CDR1 MGHRA and CDR2 YSYEKL. The CDR3 sequence is 16 residues long. The CDR3 spells CASSQEPGQATYEQYF. CDR3 sequence (DNA): TGCGCCAGCAGCCAAGAACCGGGACAAGCGACTTACGAGCAGTACTTC.

Points on this clone: Different DNA sequences within this sample yield the same CDR3. This rearrangement joins TRBV5-1 to TRBJ1-5, with D hard to call. Germline V gene lookup returns CDR1 SGHRS and CDR2 YFSETQ. This CDR3 is built from 15 residues. V gave up 0 bases and J gave up 3 bases, with 10 bases separating them. CDR3 loop: CASSLEGSPNQPQHF. For the CDR3, the DNA is TGCGCCAGCAGCTTGGAGGGATCGCCCAATCAGCCCCAGCATTTT.

The gene calls are TRBV18 and TRBJ1-5; D is ambiguous. Trimming took 3 bases from V and 3 from J, leaving 6 bases between them. Germline V CDR1 and CDR2: KGHSH, LQKENI. This CDR3 has 13 residues. CDR3 in amino acids: CASSPFHNQPQHF. CDR3 nucleotide sequence: TGTGCCAGCTCACCGTTTCACAATCAGCCCCAGCATTTT.

The rearrangement uses TRBV14 and TRBJ2-7; D is uncertain. Germline assignment: CDR1 SGHDN and CDR2 FVKESK. V was shortened by 4 bases and J by 12 bases, with 13 bases between the two germline ends. This CDR3 spans 11 amino acids. In nucleotides, the CDR3 is TGTGCCAGCAGCCGGAAGGGAATCCCGTACTTC. This codes for CASSRKGIPYF.

V usage is TRBV7-8 and J usage is TRBJ2-2; D may be TRBD2 (6 bases). Germline V gene sequence: CDR1 SGHVS, CDR2 FQNEAQ. Trimming removed 1 base at V and 5 bases at J, with 14 bases between. The CDR3 is 16 residues long. The CDR3 DNA follows: TGTGCCAGCAGCTTAGGCAGGGTAGCGGAAACCGGGGAGCTGTTTTTT. Amino acid sequence: CASSLGRVAETGELFF.

Only a few counts were recorded for this clone. The chain joins TRBV12-5 to TRBJ1-5; D possibly corresponds to TRBD1 (5 bases). V was clipped by 5 bases and J by 5 bases, with 16 bases between them. Per the germline V gene, CDR1 is LGHNT and CDR2 is FRNRAP. The CDR3 is made up of 15 amino acids. CDR3 nucleotides: TGTGCTAGTGGTCCCGGGGCAGAGAGGGATCAGCCCCAGCATTTT. Its translation is CASGPGAERDQPQHF.

For the CDR3, the DNA is TGTGCCAGCAGTTTTTCCGGCGGCATGAACACTGAAGCTTTCTTT. It specifies CASSFSGGMNTEAFF. The chain is built from TRBV27 and TRBJ1-1, with D hard to call. This CDR3 is 15 amino acids long. Trimming removed 3 bases at V and 0 bases at J, with 11 bases between. Germline V lookup: CDR1 MNHEY, CDR2 SMNVEV (reference sequence).

The sample holds a few counts of this clone. This chain connects TRBV3-1 (or the pseudogene TRBV3-2) to TRBJ1-5; D might be TRBD1 (5 bases). There are 17 residues in the CDR3. V lost 2 bases and J lost 0, with 14 bases in between. Per the germline V gene, CDR1 is LGHDT and CDR2 is YNNKEL (reference sequence). CDR3: CASSQPQTEYSNQPQHF. CDR3 nucleotide sequence: TGTGCCAGCAGCCAACCTCAGACAGAGTATAGCAATCAGCCCCAGCATTTT.

This clone was counted a single time. The rearrangement uses TRBV28 and TRBJ2-3; 9 positions match TRBD1. This CDR3 region has 16 residues. The ends lost 6 bases at V and 2 bases at J; junction bases unmatched: 9. Germline V gene sequence: CDR1 MDHEN, CDR2 SYDVKM. The CDR3: CASRDRQGGFTDTQYF. The CDR3 DNA is TGTGCCAGCAGGGATCGACAGGGGGGTTTCACAGATACGCAGTATTTT.

The rearrangement links TRBV7-3 to TRBJ2-3; unclear D gene. Trimming pared 4 bases from V and 4 bases from J, leaving 12 bases between. There are 14 residues in the CDR3. The germline V gene encodes CDR1 SGHTA and CDR2 FQGTGA. CDR3 coding DNA: TGTGCCAGCAGCTCACCGATTCGGCCAGATACGCAGTATTTT. Its protein product is CASSSPIRPDTQYF.

The chain joins TRBV19 to TRBJ2-5, with 10 bases aligning to TRBD2. Unmatched junction bases numbered 6, after V lost 9 bases and J lost 5 bases. Germline V gene sequence: CDR1 LNHDA, CDR2 SQIVND (reference sequence). The CDR3 has 13 residues. CDR3 bases: TGTGCCAGCCTTAGTAGCGGGGGGGAGACCCAGTACTTC. Translation gives CASLSSGGETQYF.

The V gene is TRBV19, the J gene TRBJ1-5; tentative D call: TRBD1 (5 bases). The CDR3 runs 14 residues. The V end lost 3 bases, the J end lost 5 bases, and 11 bases lay between the germline ends. Germline lookup yields CDR1 LNHDA and CDR2 SQIVND (reference sequence). CDR3 nucleotide sequence: TGTGCCAGTAGTATCGGGCCAGGGCATCAGCCCCAGCATTTT. This sequence encodes CASSIGPGHQPQHF. Supplemented by reference TRBV19 and TRBJ1-5, the full variable domain reads DGGITQSPKYLFRKEGQNVTLSCEQNLNHDAMYWYRQDPGQGLRLIYYSQIVNDFQKGDIAEGYSVSREKKESFPLTVTSAQKNPTAFYLCASSIGPGHQPQHFGDGTRLSIL.

The rearrangement joins TRBV5-1 to TRBJ2-1; maybe TRBD2 (6 bases). V lost 0 bases and J lost 3, with 16 bases in between. The CDR3 covers 17 residues. Germline V gene data show CDR1 as SGHRS and CDR2 as YFSETQ. This CDR3 reads CASSLARVGGGYNEQFF. For the CDR3, the DNA is TGCGCCAGCAGCTTGGCCAGGGTGGGAGGTGGCTACAATGAGCAGTTCTTC.

This chain uses TRBV5-1 with TRBJ1-4, with 9 bases lining up with TRBD1. The germline V gene has CDR1 SGHRS and CDR2 YFSETQ. The CDR3 has 15 amino acids. After removal of 3 bases from V and 1 base from J, the junction contained 1 base not matched to a gene. CDR3 nucleotides: TGCGCCAGCAGCTGGGACAGGGTAACTAATGAAAAACTGTTTTTT. The encoded protein is CASSWDRVTNEKLFF.

Only a few counts were recorded for this clone. The J gene is TRBJ1-5, the V gene TRBV19; D possibly corresponds to TRBD1 (5 bases). The CDR3 has 15 residues. Germline loops: CDR1 LNHDA, CDR2 SQIVND (reference sequence). The germline V and J ends were trimmed by 4 bases and 5 bases, with 15 bases remaining between them. CDR3 sequence reads: CASSKGRSSHQPQHF. In DNA form, the CDR3 reads TGTGCCAGTAGTAAGGGGCGGTCAAGTCATCAGCCCCAGCATTTT.

This chain links TRBV10-3 with TRBJ1-2; D not resolved. CDR1 and CDR2 (germline): ENHRY, SYGVKD. The germline V and J ends were trimmed by 10 bases and 6 bases, with 15 bases remaining between them. This CDR3 has 12 amino acids. DNA of the CDR3: TGTGCCACCTTCAATGGAACGAATGGCTACACCTTC. This encodes CATFNGTNGYTF.